The next 25 T cell receptor beta chains were all read from a single sample in a study of CD8 T cells in ankylosing spondylitis. General study findings and limits: Characteristic of ankylosing spondylitis blood, it appeared, was a TCR beta motif comprising several highly homologous variants.

Antigen specificity for these receptors is unknown. TCRdb recomputed calls from the 5' RACE reads with MiXCR, one row per CDR3 protein. This repertoire shows under 250,000 distinct CDR3 sequences, around 7.9% found once; its top ten account for approximately 14%. Sequences were obtained from blood, either unsorted or a sorted T cell fraction (not recorded which). The receptors were gathered from a male donor with ankylosing spondylitis.

This rearrangement joins TRBV6-2 or TRBV6-3 to TRBJ2-7, with TRBD1 matching 10 bases. Germline assignment: CDR1 MNHEY and CDR2 SVGEGT. V lost 2 bases and J lost 2; bases outside the gene matches: 3. This CDR3 comprises 15 residues. Here the CDR3 DNA reads TGTGCCAGCAGTTACGCGGACAGGGGGACCTACGAGCAGTACTTC. This translates into CASSYADRGTYEQYF.

The chain employs TRBV5-1 and TRBJ2-5; D call uncertain. The CDR3 has 16 residues. Germline loops: CDR1 SGHRS, CDR2 YFSETQ. V dropped 1 base and J dropped 2 bases, with 15 bases sitting between them. The CDR3 nucleotides are TGCGCCAGCAGCTTGAAGCGACCCCAGATACAAGAGACCCAGTACTTC. This translates into CASSLKRPQIQETQYF. Together with reference TRBV5-1 and TRBJ2-5, the CDR3 gives the full variable domain: KAGVTQTPRYLIKTRGQQVTLSCSPISGHRSVSWYQQTPGQGLQFLFEYFSETQRNKGNFPGRFSGRQFSNSRSEMNVSTLELGDSALYLCASSLKRPQIQETQYFGPGTRLLVL.

This chain links TRBV4-3 with TRBJ2-7; D uncertain. Trimming shortened V by 0 bases and J by 2 bases, and 11 bases separated the two germline ends. Germline CDR1 and CDR2: LGHNA and YSLEER. The CDR3 runs 15 residues. The CDR3 protein is CASSQDRHSPYEQYF. The CDR3 DNA sequence: TGCGCCAGCAGCCAAGATAGGCACAGCCCCTACGAGCAGTACTTC.

This clonotype was counted only a few times. The V call is TRBV2, the J call TRBJ1-4; D unresolved. The CDR3 spans 15 residues. V was cut by 2 bases and J by 8 bases, with 15 bases left in between. CDR1 and CDR2 from the germline V gene are SNHLY and FYNNEI. The CDR3 DNA is TGTGCCAGCAGTGAACCTGCCCTCTCAGGCGAAAAACTGTTTTTT. This sequence encodes CASSEPALSGEKLFF.

This clonotype occurred many times. The CDR3 reads CASSFGAGGPTDTQYF. The CDR3 bases are TGTGCCAGCAGTTTCGGAGCGGGAGGGCCCACAGATACGCAGTATTTT. The chain carries TRBV27 and TRBJ2-3; the match to TRBD2 covers 10 bases. The CDR3 runs to 16 residues. Germline CDR1 reads MNHEY; CDR2 reads SMNVEV (reference sequence). V shed 3 bases, J shed 2 bases, and the junction held 5 bases outside the gene matches.

Ten or more counts support this clonotype. V gene TRBV27 combines with J gene TRBJ1-4; 8 bases align to TRBD1. The J segment lost 8 bases and the V segment lost 2 bases, leaving 7 bases of the junction unmatched. Germline loops: CDR1 MNHEY, CDR2 SMNVEV (reference sequence). The CDR3 loop spans 15 amino acids. CDR3 loop: CASSLKDRVGEKLFF. The CDR3 DNA reads as TGTGCCAGCAGTTTAAAGGACAGGGTTGGGGAAAAACTGTTTTTT.

This clonotype was observed at least ten times. This chain uses TRBV15 with TRBJ2-1, with 7 bases lining up with TRBD2. The germline gives CDR1 LNHNV, CDR2 YYDKDF (reference sequence). V trimming: 2 bases; J trimming: 0 bases; junction bases outside the gene matches: 7. The CDR3 is 17 amino acids. The CDR3 reads CATSRLASGSSYNEQFF. For the CDR3, the DNA is TGTGCCACCAGCAGATTAGCTAGCGGTAGCTCCTACAATGAGCAGTTCTTC.

The V gene is TRBV29-1, the J gene TRBJ1-2; no clear D. Germline lookup yields CDR1 SQVTM and CDR2 ANQGSEA. The CDR3 extends over 13 amino acids. V was trimmed by 2 bases and J by 6 bases, leaving 13 bases between them. In DNA, the CDR3 is TGCAGCGTTGAAACGTCAATTGATGATGGCTACACCTTC. Translating gives CSVETSIDDGYTF.

The table lists this clonotype with many counts. The chain combines TRBV7-2 with TRBJ2-1; TRBD1 matches at 9 bases. The J segment lost 3 bases and the V segment lost 4 bases, leaving 4 bases of the junction unmatched. This CDR3 region has 15 residues. CDR1 SGHTA and CDR2 FQGNSA come from the germline V gene. The CDR3 region is CASSSRDRVYNEQFF. The CDR3 bases are TGTGCCAGCAGCTCCCGGGACAGGGTCTACAATGAGCAGTTCTTC.

This clonotype was seen many times. This chain uses TRBV7-9 with TRBJ2-1; 8 bases fit TRBD1. With 5 bases clipped from V and 10 bases from J, the junction kept 4 bases outside the gene matches. The CDR3 loop spans 12 amino acids. CDR1 is SEHNR and CDR2 is FQNEAQ in the germline V gene (reference sequence). CDR3 DNA sequence: TGTGCCAGCAGCACAGGGGGATGGGAGCAGTTCTTC. This codes for CASSTGGWEQFF.

This clonotype was recorded many times. V and J are TRBV4-3 and TRBJ1-4, with unresolved D. The V end lost 0 bases, the J end lost 0 bases, and 5 bases lay between the germline ends. The CDR3 runs to 15 residues. Per the germline V gene, CDR1 is LGHNA and CDR2 is YSLEER. The CDR3 DNA reads TGCGCCAGCAGCCAAGAAAGGGCAACTAATGAAAAACTGTTTTTT. Protein sequence: CASSQERATNEKLFF.

This clonotype has a count of ten or more. V is TRBV6-5 and J is TRBJ2-2, with D uncertain. This CDR3 comprises 11 residues. V was trimmed by 7 bases and J by 7 bases, leaving 7 bases between them. Germline CDR1 reads MNHEY; CDR2 reads SVGAGI. CDR3 sequence reads: CASIKIGELFF. The CDR3 nucleotides are TGTGCCAGCATTAAAATCGGGGAGCTGTTTTTT.

This clonotype has ten or more counts. V usage is TRBV4-1 and J usage is TRBJ2-1; maybe TRBD1 (6 bases). Trimming cost V 4 bases and J 8 bases, with 21 bases left between them. Germline V lookup: CDR1 MGHRA, CDR2 YSYEKL. The CDR3 covers 16 residues. The CDR3 bases are TGCGCCAGCAGCCTCATCCCCCGCAGGGGTAGGGATGAGCAGTTCTTC. This translates into CASSLIPRRGRDEQFF.

This clonotype appeared a few times. J is TRBJ2-5 and V is TRBV7-8; a weak D match, TRBD2 (6 bases). V was cut by 1 base and J by 2 bases, with 11 bases left in between. Germline-derived CDR1 and CDR2 are SGHVS and FQNEAQ. The CDR3 runs 15 residues. The DNA for the CDR3 is TGTGCCAGCAGCTTAGGGGCGGGGCCTCAAGAGACCCAGTACTTC. This translates into CASSLGAGPQETQYF.

This clonotype occurred many times. The chain employs TRBV11-2 and TRBJ2-1; D is unresolved. Germline values: CDR1 SGHAT, CDR2 FQNNGV. This CDR3 spans 15 amino acids. V was pared by 2 bases and J by 6 bases, with 14 bases between. The chain's CDR3 is CASSLNLRSPNEQFF. CDR3 nucleotide sequence: TGTGCCAGCAGCTTAAATTTGAGAAGTCCCAATGAGCAGTTCTTC.

There are many counts of this clonotype. In DNA form, the CDR3 reads TGCGCCAGCAGCTTGGCGGGGGGCGCGGGTCAGCCCCAGCATTTT. Translation: CASSLAGGAGQPQHF. The genes are TRBV5-1 and TRBJ1-5; a weak D match, TRBD1 (6 bases). The CDR3 is made up of 15 amino acids. Germline V lookup: CDR1 SGHRS, CDR2 YFSETQ. Trimming shortened V by 0 bases and J by 6 bases, and 13 bases separated the two germline ends.

This clonotype was seen ten or more times. V is TRBV6-1 and J is TRBJ1-5, with 7 positions matching TRBD1. The V gene's germline CDR1 is MNHNS and CDR2 SASEGT. The J segment lost 9 bases and the V segment lost 1 base, leaving 6 bases of the junction unmatched. The CDR3 totals 14 residues. CDR3 in DNA: TGTGCCAGCAGTGAAGAAAGGGGGCCGAGGCCCCAGCATTTT. Translated: CASSEERGPRPQHF.

This clonotype was detected ten times or more. The CDR3 coding sequence is TGTGCCACGGGGGCCTCAGGAAAACTGTTTTTT. Amino acid sequence: CATGASGKLFF. This chain links TRBV7-9 with TRBJ1-4; D is perhaps TRBD1 (6 bases). Germline CDR1 SEHNR, CDR2 FQNEAQ (reference sequence). Trimming stripped 10 bases from V and 10 bases from J, with 13 bases between. The CDR3 runs 11 residues.

The chain employs TRBV27 and TRBJ1-1; D call uncertain. The V gene lost 0 bases and the J gene lost 3 bases, with 20 bases spanning the gap. The length of the CDR3 is 18 residues. Germline assignment: CDR1 MNHEY and CDR2 SMNVEV (reference sequence). CDR3 DNA sequence: TGTGCCAGCAGTTTATCGATCCCGACTGCTGAGGGAGACACTGAAGCTTTCTTT. Amino acids: CASSLSIPTAEGDTEAFF.

A few counts support this clonotype. The rearrangement joins TRBV18 to TRBJ2-3; 8 positions match TRBD1. CDR3 length: 15 residues. CDR1 and CDR2 from the germline V gene are KGHSH and LQKENI. With 3 bases clipped from V and 2 bases from J, the junction kept 4 bases outside the gene matches. The CDR3 sequence is CASSPEGQATDTQYF. The CDR3 DNA sequence: TGTGCCAGCTCACCGGAGGGACAGGCCACAGATACGCAGTATTTT.

Many counts were recorded for this clonotype. The V call is TRBV21-1, the J call TRBJ2-5. TRBV21-1 is classified as a pseudogene. There are 13 residues in the CDR3. CDR3 coding DNA: TGTGCCAGCAGCAATATGGGAAAAGCGACCCAGTACTTC. Amino acid sequence: CASSNMGKATQYF.

This clonotype was seen repeatedly, ten times or more. The V and J genes are TRBV10-2 and TRBJ1-2; D remains unclear. CDR3 length: 15 residues. Looked up from germline, CDR1 is WSHSY and CDR2 is SAAADI. Trimming left V 8 bases short and J 2 bases short, with 18 bases between. The CDR3 nucleotides read TGCGCCAGCGTCGATCGGGAGCGACCAAACTATGGCTACACCTTC. Translation gives CASVDRERPNYGYTF.

The chain couples TRBV10-1 to TRBJ1-1; D may be TRBD1 (5 bases). CDR3 size: 14 residues. V dropped 6 bases and J dropped 3 bases, with 14 bases sitting between them. Germline V gene data show CDR1 as WNHNN and CDR2 as SYGVQD (reference sequence). The DNA of the CDR3 is TGCGCCAGCAGGCCCTGGGGGGAATACACTGAAGCTTTCTTT. This gives the protein CASRPWGEYTEAFF.

Many counts were recorded for this clonotype. The genes are TRBV7-9 and TRBJ2-4, with D possibly being TRBD2 (5 bases). V was pared by 0 bases and J by 0 bases, with 6 bases between. CDR3 length: 15 amino acids. Germline V gene sequence: CDR1 SEHNR, CDR2 FQNEAQ (reference sequence). The CDR3 coding sequence is TGTGCCAGCAGCTTAGCCGGGGTAGCCAAAAACATTCAGTACTTC. Amino acid sequence: CASSLAGVAKNIQYF.

In its sample, this clonotype was seen a few times. CDR3: CASRTRDRASPDQYF. CDR3 nucleotide sequence: TGTGCCAGCAGAACTAGGGACAGAGCTTCCCCGGACCAGTACTTC. This chain connects TRBV6-1 to TRBJ2-5; TRBD1 aligns across 7 bases. Trimming at V came to 6 bases and at J to 10 bases, leaving 17 bases not matched to a gene. CDR3 length: 15 residues. Germline V gene sequence: CDR1 MNHNS, CDR2 SASEGT.